A selection of T cell receptor beta chains follows, all from one sample in a study of Ad26.COV2.S vaccination and SARS-CoV-2 variants. Here immunoSEQ multiplex PCR was the method, and the copy in TCRdb shows in-frame clones only, minus some. The data show 400,000 to 450,000 clones, about 92% seen once. The sequenced sample was peripheral blood, obtained in a trial of Ad26.COV2.S vaccine versus placebo. The receptors come from a person aged 18-60 years who received the Ad26.COV2.S COVID-19 vaccine or a placebo. Each CDR3 is given with its conserved first and last residue. Each record gives: D gene, clone size, J gene, V gene, CDR3 protein, CDR3 DNA. A D gene is named only where the DNA matches it firmly. The size of a clone is reported for some rows only, either as once, few or many, or as a class for expanded clones.

D gene: .
clone size: .
J gene: TRBJ2-1
V gene: TRBV4-3
CDR3 protein: CASSQDKWNEQFF
CDR3 DNA: TGCGCCAGCAGCCAAGATAAGTGGAATGAGCAGTTCTTC

D gene: .
clone size: .
J gene: TRBJ2-2
V gene: TRBV19
CDR3 protein: CASSIVGNTGELFF
CDR3 DNA: TGTGCCAGTAGTATAGTAGGGAACACCGGGGAGCTGTTTTTT

D gene: .
clone size: .
J gene: TRBJ2-3
V gene: TRBV7-9
CDR3 protein: CASSLVVVAPSTDTQYF
CDR3 DNA: TGTGCCAGCAGCTTAGTAGTCGTAGCTCCTAGCACAGATACGCAGTATTTT

D gene: .
clone size: .
J gene: TRBJ2-2
V gene: TRBV10-3
CDR3 protein: CALSVSAARYTGELFF
CDR3 DNA: TGTGCCCTGAGCGTGTCGGCGGCGCGTTACACCGGGGAGCTGTTTTTT

D gene: .
clone size: .
J gene: TRBJ1-4
V gene: TRBV6-2/TRBV6-3
CDR3 protein: CASSFPGRANEKLFF
CDR3 DNA: TGTGCCAGCAGTTTCCCCGGCAGGGCTAATGAAAAACTGTTTTTT

D gene: .
clone size: .
J gene: TRBJ2-7
V gene: TRBV4-3
CDR3 protein: CASSLQRGETYEQYF
CDR3 DNA: TGCGCCAGCAGCCTCCAAAGGGGAGAAACCTACGAGCAGTACTTC

D gene: .
clone size: .
J gene: TRBJ2-7
V gene: TRBV4-3
CDR3 protein: CASSQDPQDEQYF
CDR3 DNA: TGCGCCAGCAGCCAAGACCCCCAGGACGAGCAGTACTTC

D gene: TRBD2
clone size: .
J gene: TRBJ2-1
V gene: TRBV29-1
CDR3 protein: CSVDSGGALRNEQFF
CDR3 DNA: TGCAGCGTCGATAGCGGGGGGGCCCTTCGGAATGAGCAGTTCTTC

D gene: .
clone size: few
J gene: TRBJ1-3
V gene: TRBV18
CDR3 protein: CASSPQSSGNTIYF
CDR3 DNA: TGTGCCAGCTCACCACAAAGCTCTGGAAACACCATATATTTT

D gene: .
clone size: .
J gene: TRBJ1-5
V gene: TRBV7-2
CDR3 protein: CASSLRTGQIIQPQHF
CDR3 DNA: TGTGCCAGCAGCTTAAGAACAGGGCAGATAATTCAGCCCCAGCATTTT